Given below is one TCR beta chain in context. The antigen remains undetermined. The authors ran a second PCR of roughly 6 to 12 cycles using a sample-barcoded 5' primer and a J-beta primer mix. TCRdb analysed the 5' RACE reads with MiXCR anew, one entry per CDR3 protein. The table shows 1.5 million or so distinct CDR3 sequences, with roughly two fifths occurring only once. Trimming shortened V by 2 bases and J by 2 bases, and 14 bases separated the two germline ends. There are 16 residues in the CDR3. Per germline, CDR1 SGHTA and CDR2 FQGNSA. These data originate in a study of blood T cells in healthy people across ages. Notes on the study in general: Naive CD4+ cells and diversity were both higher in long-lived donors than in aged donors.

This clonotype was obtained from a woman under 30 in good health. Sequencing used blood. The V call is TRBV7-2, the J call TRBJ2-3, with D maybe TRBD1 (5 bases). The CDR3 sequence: CASSLTAGIYTDTQYF. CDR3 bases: TGTGCCAGCAGCTTAACAGCAGGGATCTACACAGATACGCAGTATTTT. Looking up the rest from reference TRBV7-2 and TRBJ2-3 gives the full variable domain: GAGVSQSPSNKVTEKGKDVELRCDPISGHTALYWYRQSLGQGLEFLIYFQGNSAPDKSGLPSDRFSAERTGGSVSTLTIQRTQQEDSAVYLCASSLTAGIYTDTQYFGPGTRLTVL.